This T cell receptor beta chain derives from a study of cytomegalovirus exposure and HLA in healthy donors. Germline lookup yields CDR1 SNHLY and CDR2 FYNNEI. Losses at the gene ends were 5 bases for V and 1 base for J; bases not matched to a gene: 11. The CDR3 has 16 residues. Vbeta (60) and Jbeta (13) primers were used in the PCR. Clones were read by immunoSEQ multiplex PCR, and TCRdb kept only the in-frame ones, dropping some. The table records about 160,000 clones, around four fifths of them present only once. This clonotype was obtained from a young man in good health and CMV-seronegative. The sequenced sample was PBMCs. The chain recombines TRBV2 with TRBJ2-7; 7 positions agree with TRBD2. This CDR3 reads CASSNGKTSLSYEQYF. CDR3 nucleotides: TGTGCCAGCAGTAACGGCAAGACTAGCCTTTCCTACGAGCAGTACTTC. The variable domain in full, completed from reference TRBV2 and TRBJ2-7, reads EPEVTQTPSHQVTQMGQEVILRCVPISNHLYFYWYRQILGQKVEFLVSFYNNEISEKSEIFDDQFSVERPDGSNFTLKIRSTKLEDSAMYFCASSNGKTSLSYEQYFGPGTRLTVT.